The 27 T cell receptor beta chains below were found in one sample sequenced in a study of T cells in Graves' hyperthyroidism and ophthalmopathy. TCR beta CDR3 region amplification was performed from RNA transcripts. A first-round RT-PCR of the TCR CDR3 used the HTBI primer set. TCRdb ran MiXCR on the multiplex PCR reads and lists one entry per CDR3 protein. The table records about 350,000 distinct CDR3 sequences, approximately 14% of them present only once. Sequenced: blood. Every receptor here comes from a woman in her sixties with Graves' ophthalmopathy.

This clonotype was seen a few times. The CDR3 coding sequence is TGTGCCAGCAGCGAATGGGACACCCACCAAGAGACCCAGTACTTC. Its protein is CASSEWDTHQETQYF. The chain recombines TRBV9 with TRBJ2-5; a possible D gene is TRBD1 (6 bases). V lost 3 bases and J 0 bases, leaving 12 bases between the germline ends. Germline assignment: CDR1 SGDLS and CDR2 YYNGEE. The CDR3 is made up of 15 amino acids.

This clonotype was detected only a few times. CDR3 coding DNA: TGTGCCAGCAGCTTAGGGGGGACAGGGGGCGCGACCTACGAGCAGTACTTC. It codes for CASSLGGTGGATYEQYF. V and J are TRBV9 and TRBJ2-7; 12 bases agree with TRBD1. The germline gives CDR1 SGDLS, CDR2 YYNGEE. The CDR3 extends over 17 amino acids. The V segment lost 4 bases and the J segment 2 bases; nucleotides outside the gene matches: 10.

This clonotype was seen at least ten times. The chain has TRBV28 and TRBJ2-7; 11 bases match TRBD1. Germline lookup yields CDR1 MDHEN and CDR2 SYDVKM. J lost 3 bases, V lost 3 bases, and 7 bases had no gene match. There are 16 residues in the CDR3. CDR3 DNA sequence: TGTGCCAGCAGTTTGTCGGGACAGGGGGGAGGCTACGAGCAGTACTTC. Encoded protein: CASSLSGQGGGYEQYF.

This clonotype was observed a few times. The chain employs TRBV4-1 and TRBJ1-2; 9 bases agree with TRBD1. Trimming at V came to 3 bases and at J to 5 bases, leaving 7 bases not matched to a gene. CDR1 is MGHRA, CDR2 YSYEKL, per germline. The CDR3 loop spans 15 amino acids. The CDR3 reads CASSQPGTGSYGYTF. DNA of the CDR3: TGCGCCAGCAGCCAGCCCGGGACAGGGTCGTATGGCTACACCTTC.

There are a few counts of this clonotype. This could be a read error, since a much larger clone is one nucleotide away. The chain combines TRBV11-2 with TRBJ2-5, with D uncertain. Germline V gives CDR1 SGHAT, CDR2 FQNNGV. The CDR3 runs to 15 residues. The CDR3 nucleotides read TGTGCCAACAGCTTAGATGGGATTTTGGCAGAGACCCAGTACTTC. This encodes CANSLDGILAETQYF.

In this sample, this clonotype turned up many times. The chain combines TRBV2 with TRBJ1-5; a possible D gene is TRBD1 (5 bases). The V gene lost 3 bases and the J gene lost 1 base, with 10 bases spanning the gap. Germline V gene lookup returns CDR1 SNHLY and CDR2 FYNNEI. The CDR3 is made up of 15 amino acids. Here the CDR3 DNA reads TGTGCCAGCAGTGACGAGGGGCACAGCAATCAGCCCCAGCATTTT. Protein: CASSDEGHSNQPQHF.

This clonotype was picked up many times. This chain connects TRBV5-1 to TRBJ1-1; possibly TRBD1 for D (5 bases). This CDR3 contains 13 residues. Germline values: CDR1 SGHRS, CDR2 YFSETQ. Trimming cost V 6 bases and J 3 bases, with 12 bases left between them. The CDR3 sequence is CASTGGSHTEAFF. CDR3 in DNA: TGCGCCAGCACCGGGGGGAGCCACACTGAAGCTTTCTTT. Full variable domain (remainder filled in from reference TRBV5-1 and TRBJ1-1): KAGVTQTPRYLIKTRGQQVTLSCSPISGHRSVSWYQQTPGQGLQFLFEYFSETQRNKGNFPGRFSGRQFSNSRSEMNVSTLELGDSALYLCASTGGSHTEAFFGQGTRLTVV.

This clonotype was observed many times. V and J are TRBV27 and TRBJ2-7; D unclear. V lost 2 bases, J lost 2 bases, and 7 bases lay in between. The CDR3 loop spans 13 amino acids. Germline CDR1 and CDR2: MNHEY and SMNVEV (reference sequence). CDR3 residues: CASSLTLAYEQYF. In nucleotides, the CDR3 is TGTGCCAGCAGTTTAACCTTGGCCTACGAGCAGTACTTC.

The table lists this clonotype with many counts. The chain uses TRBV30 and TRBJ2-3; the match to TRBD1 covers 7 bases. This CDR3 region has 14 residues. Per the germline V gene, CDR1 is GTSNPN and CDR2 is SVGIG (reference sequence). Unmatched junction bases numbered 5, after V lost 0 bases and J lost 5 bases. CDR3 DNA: TGTGCCTGGAGTGTACAGACAGGGAGAGATACGCAGTATTTT. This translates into CAWSVQTGRDTQYF.

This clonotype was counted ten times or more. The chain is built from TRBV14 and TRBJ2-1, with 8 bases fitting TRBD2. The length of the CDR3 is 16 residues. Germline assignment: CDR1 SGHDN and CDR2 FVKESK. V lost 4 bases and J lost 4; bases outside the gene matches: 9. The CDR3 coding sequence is TGTGCCAGCAGCCTACAAAGGACTAGCCGTTACAATGAGCAGTTCTTC. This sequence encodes CASSLQRTSRYNEQFF.

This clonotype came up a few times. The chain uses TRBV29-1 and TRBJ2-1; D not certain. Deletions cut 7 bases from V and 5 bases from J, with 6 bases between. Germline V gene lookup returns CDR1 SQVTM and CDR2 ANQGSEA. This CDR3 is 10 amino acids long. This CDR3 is CSGENNEQFF. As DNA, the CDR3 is TGCAGCGGGGAAAACAATGAGCAGTTCTTC.

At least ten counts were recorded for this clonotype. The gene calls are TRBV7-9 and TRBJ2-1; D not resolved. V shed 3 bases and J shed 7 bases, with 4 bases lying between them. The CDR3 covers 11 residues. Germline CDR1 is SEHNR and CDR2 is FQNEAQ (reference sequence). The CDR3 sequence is CASSLKNEQFF. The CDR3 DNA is TGTGCCAGCAGCTTGAAAAATGAGCAGTTCTTC. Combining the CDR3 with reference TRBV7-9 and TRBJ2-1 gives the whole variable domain DTGVSQNPRHKITKRGQNVTFRCDPISEHNRLYWYRQTLGQGPEFLTYFQNEAQLEKSRLLSDRFSAERPKGSFSTLEIQRTEQGDSAMYLCASSLKNEQFFGPGTRLTVL.

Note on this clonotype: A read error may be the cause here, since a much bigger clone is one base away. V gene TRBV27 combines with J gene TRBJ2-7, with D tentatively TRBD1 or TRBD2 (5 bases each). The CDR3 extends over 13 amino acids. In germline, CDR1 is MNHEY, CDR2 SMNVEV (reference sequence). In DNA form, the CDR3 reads TGTGCCGGCAGTGGGGGAGTCAGCTACGAGCAGTACTTC. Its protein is CAGSGGVSYEQYF.

This CDR3 is CASSLDRTADIETQYF. The DNA for the CDR3 is TGTGCCAGCAGCTTAGACCGGACAGCAGATATAGAGACCCAGTACTTC. The chain carries TRBV7-9 and TRBJ2-5, with a tentative D call TRBD1 (6 bases). Trimming stripped 1 base from V and 4 bases from J, with 16 bases between. The CDR3 length is 16 residues. In germline, CDR1 is SEHNR, CDR2 FQNEAQ (reference sequence).

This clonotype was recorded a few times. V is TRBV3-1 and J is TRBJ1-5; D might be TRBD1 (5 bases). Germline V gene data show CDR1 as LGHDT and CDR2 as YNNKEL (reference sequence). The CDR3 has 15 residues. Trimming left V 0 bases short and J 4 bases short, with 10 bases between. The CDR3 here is CASSQDWGWNQPQHF. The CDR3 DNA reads TGTGCCAGCAGCCAAGACTGGGGGTGGAATCAGCCCCAGCATTTT. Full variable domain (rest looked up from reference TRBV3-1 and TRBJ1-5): DTAVSQTPKYLVTQMGNDKSIKCEQNLGHDTMYWYKQDSKKFLKIMFSYNNKELIINETVPNRFSPKSPDKAHLNLHINSLELGDSAVYFCASSQDWGWNQPQHFGDGTRLSIL.

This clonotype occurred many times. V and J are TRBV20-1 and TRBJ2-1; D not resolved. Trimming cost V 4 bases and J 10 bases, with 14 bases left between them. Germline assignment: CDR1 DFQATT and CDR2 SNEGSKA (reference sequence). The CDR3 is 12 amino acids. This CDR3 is CSATRPQLEQFF. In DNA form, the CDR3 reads TGCAGTGCTACTCGACCTCAGCTCGAGCAGTTCTTC.

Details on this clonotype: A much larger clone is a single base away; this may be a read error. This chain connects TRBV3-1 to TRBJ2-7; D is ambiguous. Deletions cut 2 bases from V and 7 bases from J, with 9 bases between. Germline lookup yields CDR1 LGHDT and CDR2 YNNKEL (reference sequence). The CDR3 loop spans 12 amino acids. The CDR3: CASSQLDQEQYF. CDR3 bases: TGTGCCAGCAGCCAACTCGACCAGGAGCAGTACTTC.

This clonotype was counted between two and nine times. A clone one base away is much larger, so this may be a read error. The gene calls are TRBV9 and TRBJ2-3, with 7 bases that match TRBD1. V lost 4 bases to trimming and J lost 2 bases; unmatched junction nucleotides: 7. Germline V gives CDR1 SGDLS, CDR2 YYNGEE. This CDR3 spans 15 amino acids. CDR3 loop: CASSPWDRITDTQYF. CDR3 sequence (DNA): TGTGCCAGCAGCCCCTGGGACAGAATCACAGATACGCAGTATTTT.

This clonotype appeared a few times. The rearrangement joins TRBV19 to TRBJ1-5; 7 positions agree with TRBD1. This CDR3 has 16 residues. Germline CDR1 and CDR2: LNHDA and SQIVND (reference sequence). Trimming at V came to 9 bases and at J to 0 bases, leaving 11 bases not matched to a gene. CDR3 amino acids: CASQTGTAYSNQPQHF. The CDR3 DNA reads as TGTGCCAGCCAAACAGGGACAGCTTATAGCAATCAGCCCCAGCATTTT.

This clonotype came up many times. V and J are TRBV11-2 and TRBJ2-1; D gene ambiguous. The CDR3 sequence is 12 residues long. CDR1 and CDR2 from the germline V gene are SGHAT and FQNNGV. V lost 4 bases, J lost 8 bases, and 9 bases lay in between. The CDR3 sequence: CASSSWLDEQFF. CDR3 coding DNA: TGTGCCAGCAGCTCCTGGCTGGATGAGCAGTTCTTC.

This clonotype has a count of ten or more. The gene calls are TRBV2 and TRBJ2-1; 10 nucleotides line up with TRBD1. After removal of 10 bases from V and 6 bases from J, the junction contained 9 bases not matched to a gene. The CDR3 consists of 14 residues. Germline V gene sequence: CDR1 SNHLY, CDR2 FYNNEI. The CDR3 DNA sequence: TGTGCCACCCGGGAGGGGACAGGGGCCAATGAGCAGTTCTTC. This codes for CATREGTGANEQFF.

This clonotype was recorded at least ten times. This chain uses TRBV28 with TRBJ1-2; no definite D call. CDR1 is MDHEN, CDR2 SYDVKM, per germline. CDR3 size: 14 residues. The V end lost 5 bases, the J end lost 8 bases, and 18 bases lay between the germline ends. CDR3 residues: CASSPSREGYGYTF. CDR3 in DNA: TGTGCCAGCAGTCCCTCACGGGAAGGTTACGGCTACACCTTC.

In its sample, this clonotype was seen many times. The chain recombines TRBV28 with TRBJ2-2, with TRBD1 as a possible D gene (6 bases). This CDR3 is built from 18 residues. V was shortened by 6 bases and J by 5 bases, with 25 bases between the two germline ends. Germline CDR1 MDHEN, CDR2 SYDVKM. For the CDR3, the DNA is TGTGCCAGCAGACCGGCTAGACAGGACCTCTGGAAGACCGGGGAGCTGTTTTTT. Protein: CASRPARQDLWKTGELFF.

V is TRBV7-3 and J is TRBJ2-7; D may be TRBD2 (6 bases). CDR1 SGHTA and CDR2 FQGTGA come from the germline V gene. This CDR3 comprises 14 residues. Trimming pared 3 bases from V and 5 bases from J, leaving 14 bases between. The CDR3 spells CASSLGTASNEQYF. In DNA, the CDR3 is TGTGCCAGCAGCTTGGGGACTGCCTCAAACGAGCAGTACTTC.

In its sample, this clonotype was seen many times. The CDR3 reads CASSPGLAGSQETQYF. The CDR3 bases are TGCGCCAGCAGCCCTGGACTAGCGGGTTCTCAAGAGACCCAGTACTTC. The chain combines TRBV5-1 with TRBJ2-5, with 11 bases identical to TRBD2. V shed 4 bases and J 2 bases; nucleotides not matched to a gene: 7. The germline V gene encodes CDR1 SGHRS and CDR2 YFSETQ. The CDR3 length is 16 residues.

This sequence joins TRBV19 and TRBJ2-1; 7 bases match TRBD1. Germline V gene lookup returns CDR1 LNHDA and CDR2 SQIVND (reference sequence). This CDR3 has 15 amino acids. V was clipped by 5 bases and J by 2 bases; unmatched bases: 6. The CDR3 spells CASSPLGTAYNEQFF. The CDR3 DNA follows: TGTGCCAGTAGTCCTCTCGGGACAGCCTACAATGAGCAGTTCTTC.

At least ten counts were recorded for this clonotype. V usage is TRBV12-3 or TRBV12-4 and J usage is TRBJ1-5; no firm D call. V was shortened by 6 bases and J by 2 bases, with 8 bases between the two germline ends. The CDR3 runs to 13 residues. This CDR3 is CASRESGNQPQHF. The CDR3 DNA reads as TGTGCCAGCAGAGAAAGCGGCAATCAGCCCCAGCATTTT.